There are many counts of the clone carrying this TCR beta chain. Its antigen is not identified. This CDR3 is built from 15 residues. V lost 1 base and J lost 3, with 10 bases in between. CDR1 and CDR2 from the germline V gene are KGHDR and SFDVKD. These data come from a study of T cells in Graves' hyperthyroidism and ophthalmopathy. Graves' hyperthyroidism without ophthalmopathy progression within 18 months was termed stable. RNA transcripts served as the template for amplifying TCR beta CDR3 regions. The HTBI set primed first-round TCR CDR3 RT-PCR. TCRdb re-called the multiplex PCR reads through MiXCR, storing one row per CDR3 protein. The table lists a few hundred thousand distinct CDR3 sequences, more than 15% of them singletons, with around an eighth in the top ten. Study-level results: Using 13 V-J features, a model discriminated ophthalmopathy from stable hyperthyroidism.

The receptor's source is a woman between 18 and 29 years old with Graves' hyperthyroidism. Sequencing used blood. V is TRBV24-1 and J is TRBJ2-3; D may be TRBD1 (6 bases). CDR3 protein: CATSDFGQGTDTQYF. The CDR3 DNA reads TGTGCCACCAGTGATTTCGGCCAGGGGACAGATACGCAGTATTTT.